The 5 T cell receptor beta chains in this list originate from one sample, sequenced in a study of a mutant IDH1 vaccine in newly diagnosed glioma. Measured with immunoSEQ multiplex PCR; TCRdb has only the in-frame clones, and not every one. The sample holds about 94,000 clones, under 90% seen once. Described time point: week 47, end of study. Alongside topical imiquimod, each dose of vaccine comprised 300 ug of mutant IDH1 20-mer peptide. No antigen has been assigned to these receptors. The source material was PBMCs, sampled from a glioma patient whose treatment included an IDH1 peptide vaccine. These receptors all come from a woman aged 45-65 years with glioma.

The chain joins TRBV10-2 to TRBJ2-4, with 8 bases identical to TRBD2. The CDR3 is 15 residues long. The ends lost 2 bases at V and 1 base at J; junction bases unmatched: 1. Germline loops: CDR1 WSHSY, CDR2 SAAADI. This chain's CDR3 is CASSEGLAAKNIQYF. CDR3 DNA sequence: TGCGCCAGCAGTGAGGGACTAGCTGCCAAAAACATTCAGTACTTC.

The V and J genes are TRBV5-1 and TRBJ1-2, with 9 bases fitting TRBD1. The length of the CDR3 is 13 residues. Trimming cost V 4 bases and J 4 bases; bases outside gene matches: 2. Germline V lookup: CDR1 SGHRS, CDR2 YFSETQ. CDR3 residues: CASSTTGGYGYTF. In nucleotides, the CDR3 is TGCGCCAGCAGCACGACAGGGGGCTATGGCTACACCTTC.

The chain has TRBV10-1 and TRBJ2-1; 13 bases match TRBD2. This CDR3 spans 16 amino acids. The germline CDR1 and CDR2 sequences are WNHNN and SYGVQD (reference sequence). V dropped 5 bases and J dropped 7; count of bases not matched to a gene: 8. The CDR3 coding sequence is TGCGCCAGCAGTCCCAGGACTAGCGGGAGCACGAATGAGCAGTTCTTC. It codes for CASSPRTSGSTNEQFF.

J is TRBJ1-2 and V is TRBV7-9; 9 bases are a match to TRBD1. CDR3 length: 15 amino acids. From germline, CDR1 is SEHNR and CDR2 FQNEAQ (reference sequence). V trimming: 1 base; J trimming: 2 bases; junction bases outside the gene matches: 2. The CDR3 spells CASSLGTGANYGYTF. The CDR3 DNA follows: TGTGCCAGCAGCTTAGGGACAGGGGCAAACTATGGCTACACCTTC.

The CDR3 loop reads CASSLRGQGAYEQYF. The CDR3 coding sequence is TGTGCCAGCAGTTTAAGGGGACAGGGGGCTTACGAGCAGTACTTC. This chain links TRBV27 with TRBJ2-7; 12 bases are a match to TRBD1. This CDR3 contains 15 residues. Germline CDR1 and CDR2: MNHEY and SMNVEV (reference sequence). Germline trimming cut 2 bases from V and 4 bases from J; bases unmatched to any gene: 3.